This T cell receptor beta chain was obtained from a study of shared clonotypes between healthy human individuals (dated by TCRdb to about 2020). Looking at the study overall: The cohort comprised a couple of women and a few men aged 18 to 49 years. Different laboratories and diverse techniques were used to prepare libraries and sequence TCR repertoires, to increase sequencing depth and limit assay-specific biases. The study deeply sequenced blood TCR repertoires of 5 or 6 healthy adults to estimate repertoire size and the extent of clonotype sharing between individuals. For each donor, CD4 naive and CD4 memory were each given three plates, CD8 naive was given two plates, and CD8 memory was given one plate. Each donor's leukapheresis produced roughly between roughly 0.85 and 10 billion PBMCs.

Points the paper makes about the study in general: Pairwise subsampling indicated that sequencing depth was expected to affect the degree of clonotype sharing among donors. Naive subsets generally had larger estimated clonotype richness than memory subsets. The small number of donors limited the genetic and exposure-history diversity represented. Higher generation probabilities were observed for clonotypes shared by all four sorted-subset donors than for non-shared clonotypes. Sharing across a few donors was observed for around 5% of naive CD4, about 4% of naive CD8, over 2% of memory CD4, and about 0.39% of memory CD8 clonotypes. Sampling was limited to blood, and TCR repertoires in tissue likely differ from TCR repertoires in blood. Even with the large sequencing depth, rarefaction of the sorted-subset datasets indicated that sequencing was incomplete.

From the germline V gene (reference sequence), CDR1 is SEHNR and CDR2 is FQNEAQ. Counted from cysteine to phenylalanine, this CDR3 has 16 amino acids. The DNA shown is the 48-base CDR3, in frame from base 1. After removal of 5 bases from V and 1 base from J, the junction retains 7 bases not matched to a gene. Using the deep immunoSEQ assay, TCR CDR3 regions were amplified from genomic DNA by multiplex PCR. For each cell subset, the extracted genomic DNA was distributed evenly across all wells of several immunoSEQ 96-well plates, and each plate served as one replicate. For sorted subsets, about 220 ng of genomic DNA, equivalent to 25,000 to 30,000 T cell genomes, went into each replicate PCR. Purified libraries were measured with a Qubit 3.0 fluorometer, size-checked on a Bioanalyzer 2100, and measured again with the KAPA Library Quantification kit. Each immunoSEQ 96-well plate was sequenced on its own single-read 150-cycle Illumina NextSeq 550 flow cell. From the authors' description of their analysis: Because only junctional sequences without quality scores were contained in the immunoSEQ output, filtering matching that applied to full-length reads could not be performed. To assign V/J genes and CDR3, sequences were annotated using PyIR, a Python wrapper for IgBLAST v1.9, with IMGT germline references. Reads were filtered out if the reads had weak V/J assignments (E-value above 1e-6), no CDR3, stop codons, out-of-frame junctions, or ambiguous translated residues. V3J clonotypes were defined as sequences sharing the same inferred V gene, J gene, and CDR3 amino acid sequence. To compute the percentage overlap between repertoires, the number of shared unique clonotypes was divided by the size of the smaller repertoire. Repertoire richness was assessed with RTK rarefaction, the Chao1 estimator, and Recon v2.1 estimates of unobserved clonotypes. OLGA was used to compute generation probabilities for all TCRbeta clonotypes that the gDNA method yielded from a handful of donors. In TCRdb, the immuneACCESS table is reduced to in-frame sequences with V and J assigned. These tables do not hold every clone; where another copy was compared, an unresolved V gene accounts for under half, and the others remain unexplained. The D gene and trimming were derived from the DNA, and the V and J assignments and clone size from that table. Counted in this sample were about 2.1 million clones; around 93% of them appeared once. The ten most abundant clones make up around 1.7% of the sample.

For the CD8 naive samples, CD45RO-negative cells were positively selected for CCR7, yielding a CD45RA+CCR7+ population from which TemRA cells were excluded. The donors were healthy, HIV-negative adults with no recently reported acute infections or vaccinations. Every donor was a Caucasian adult living in Nashville, Tennessee, USA. Blood was collected by leukapheresis, and PBMCs were isolated by Ficoll-Histopaque density gradient centrifugation and then cryopreserved in liquid nitrogen vapor phase. Purity and quantity of every magnetically sorted T cell population were checked by analytical flow cytometry. Genomic DNA was isolated from each sorted fraction and quantified by UV absorbance on a Nanodrop 2000c. For this clone: Its antigen target is currently unknown. The record has no base qualities; no much larger clone is one base away.

This chain is built from TRBV7-9 and TRBJ2-1; the central 8 bases match TRBD2. The source is a man between 18 and 29 years old in good health. Some clones in this sample may be carry-over from other donors' samples. The material sequenced was naive CD8+ T cells from PBMCs. The cell subset or site label, read with the paper, signifies: CD45RA+CCR7+. The CDR3 loop reads CASSPPERESYNEQFF. The sequence in DNA is TGTGCCAGCAGCCCTCCGGAGCGGGAGTCCTACAATGAGCAGTTCTTC.